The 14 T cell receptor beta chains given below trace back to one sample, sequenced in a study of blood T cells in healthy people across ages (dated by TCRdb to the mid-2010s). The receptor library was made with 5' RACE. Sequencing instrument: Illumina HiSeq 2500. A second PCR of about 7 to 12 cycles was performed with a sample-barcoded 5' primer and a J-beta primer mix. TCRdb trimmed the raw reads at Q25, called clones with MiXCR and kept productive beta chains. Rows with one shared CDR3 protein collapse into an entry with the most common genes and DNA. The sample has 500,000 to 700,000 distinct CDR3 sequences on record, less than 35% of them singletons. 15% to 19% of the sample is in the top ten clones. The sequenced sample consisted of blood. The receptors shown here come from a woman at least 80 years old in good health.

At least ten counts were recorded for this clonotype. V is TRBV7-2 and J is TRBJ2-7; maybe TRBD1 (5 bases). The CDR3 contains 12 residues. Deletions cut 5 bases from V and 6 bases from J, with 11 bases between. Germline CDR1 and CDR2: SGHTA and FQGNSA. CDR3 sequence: CASSPARGEQYF. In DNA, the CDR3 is TGTGCCAGCAGCCCCGCTAGGGGCGAGCAGTACTTC.

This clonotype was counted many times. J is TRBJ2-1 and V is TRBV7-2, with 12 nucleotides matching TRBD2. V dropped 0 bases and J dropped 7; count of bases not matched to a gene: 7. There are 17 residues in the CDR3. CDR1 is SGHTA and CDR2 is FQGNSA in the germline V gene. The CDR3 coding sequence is TGTGCCAGCAGCTTAGCCGTTGGGCTAGCGGGGGGGAATGAGCAGTTCTTC. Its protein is CASSLAVGLAGGNEQFF.

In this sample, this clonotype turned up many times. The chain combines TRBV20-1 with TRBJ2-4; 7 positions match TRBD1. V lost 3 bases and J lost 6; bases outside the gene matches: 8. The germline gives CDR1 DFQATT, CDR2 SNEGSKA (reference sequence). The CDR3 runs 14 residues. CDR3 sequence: CSASRAQGINIQYF. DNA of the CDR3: TGCAGTGCTAGTCGGGCACAGGGGATAAACATTCAGTACTTC.

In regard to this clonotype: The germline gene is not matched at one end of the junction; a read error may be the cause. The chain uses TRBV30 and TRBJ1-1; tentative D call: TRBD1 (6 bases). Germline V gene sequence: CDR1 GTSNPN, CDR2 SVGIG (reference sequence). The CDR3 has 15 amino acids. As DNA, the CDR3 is TGTGCCTGGAGGGGTCACAGGGACGGGGGCACTGAAGCTTTTTTT. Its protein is CAWRGHRDGGTEAFF.

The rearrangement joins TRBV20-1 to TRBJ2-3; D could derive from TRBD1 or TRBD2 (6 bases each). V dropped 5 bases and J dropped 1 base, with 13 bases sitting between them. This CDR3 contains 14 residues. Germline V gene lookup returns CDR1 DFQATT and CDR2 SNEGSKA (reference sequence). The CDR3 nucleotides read TGCAGTGCTTACCACAGGGAGGGCACAGATACGCAGTATTTT. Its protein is CSAYHREGTDTQYF.

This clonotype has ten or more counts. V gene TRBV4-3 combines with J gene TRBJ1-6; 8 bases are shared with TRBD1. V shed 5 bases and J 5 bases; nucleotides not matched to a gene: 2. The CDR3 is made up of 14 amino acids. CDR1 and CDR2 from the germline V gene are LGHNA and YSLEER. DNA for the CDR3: TGCGCCAGCAGCAAGGGACAGGATAATTCACCCCTCCACTTT. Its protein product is CASSKGQDNSPLHF.

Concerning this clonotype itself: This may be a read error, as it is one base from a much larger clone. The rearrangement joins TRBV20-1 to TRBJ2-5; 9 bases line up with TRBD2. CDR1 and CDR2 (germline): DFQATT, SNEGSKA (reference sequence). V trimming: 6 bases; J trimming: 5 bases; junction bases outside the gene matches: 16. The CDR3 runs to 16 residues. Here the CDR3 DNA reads TGCAGTGCCCCCCAGACTAGCGGAAACTCCCGGGAGACCCAGTACTTC. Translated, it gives CSAPQTSGNSRETQYF.

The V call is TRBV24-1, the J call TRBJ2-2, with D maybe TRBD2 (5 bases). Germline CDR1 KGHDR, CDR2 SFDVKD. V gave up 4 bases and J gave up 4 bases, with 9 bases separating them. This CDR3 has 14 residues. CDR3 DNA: TGTGCCACCAGTGAGGAGACTATCACCGGGGAGCTGTTTTTT. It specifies CATSEETITGELFF.

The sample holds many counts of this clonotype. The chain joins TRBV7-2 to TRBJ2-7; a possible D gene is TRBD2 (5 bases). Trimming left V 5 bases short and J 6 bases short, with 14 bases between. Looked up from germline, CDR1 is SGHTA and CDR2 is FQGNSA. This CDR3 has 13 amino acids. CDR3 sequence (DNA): TGTGCCAGCAGCCCCGACTATAGCTCCGAGCAGTACTTC. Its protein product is CASSPDYSSEQYF.

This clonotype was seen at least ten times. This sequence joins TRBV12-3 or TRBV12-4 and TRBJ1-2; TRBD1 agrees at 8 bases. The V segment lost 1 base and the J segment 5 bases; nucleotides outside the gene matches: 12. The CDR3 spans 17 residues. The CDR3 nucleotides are TGTGCCAGCAGTTTAGGTCCCATCCAGGGGGCGCGATATGGCTACACCTTC. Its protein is CASSLGPIQGARYGYTF.

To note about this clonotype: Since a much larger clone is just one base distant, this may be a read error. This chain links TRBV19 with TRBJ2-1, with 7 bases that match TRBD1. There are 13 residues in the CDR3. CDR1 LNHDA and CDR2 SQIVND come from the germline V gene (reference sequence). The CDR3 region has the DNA TGTGCCAGGAGTAGGGACAGTCTCAAAGAGCAGTTCTTC. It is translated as CARSRDSLKEQFF.

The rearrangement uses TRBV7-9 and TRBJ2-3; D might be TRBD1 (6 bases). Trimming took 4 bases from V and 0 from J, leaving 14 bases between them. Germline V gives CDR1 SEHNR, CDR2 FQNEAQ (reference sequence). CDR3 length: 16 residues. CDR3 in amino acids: CASSSRGRGSTDTQYF. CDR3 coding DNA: TGTGCCAGCAGCTCCCGGGGCAGGGGAAGCACAGATACGCAGTATTTT.

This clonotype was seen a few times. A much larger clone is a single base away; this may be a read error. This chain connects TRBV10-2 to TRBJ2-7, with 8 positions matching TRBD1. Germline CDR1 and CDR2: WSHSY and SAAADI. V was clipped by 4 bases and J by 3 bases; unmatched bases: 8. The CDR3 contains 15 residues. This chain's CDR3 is CASSGVDRAGYEQYF. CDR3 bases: TGCGCCAGCAGTGGGGTGGACAGGGCCGGCTACGAGCAGTACTTC.

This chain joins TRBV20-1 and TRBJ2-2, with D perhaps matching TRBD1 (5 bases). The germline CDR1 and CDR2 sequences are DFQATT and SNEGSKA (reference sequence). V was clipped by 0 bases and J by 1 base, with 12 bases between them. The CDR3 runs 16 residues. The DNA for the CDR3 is TGCAGTGCTAGAGATCACCAGGGCCAGAACACCGGGGAGCTGTTTTTT. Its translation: CSARDHQGQNTGELFF.